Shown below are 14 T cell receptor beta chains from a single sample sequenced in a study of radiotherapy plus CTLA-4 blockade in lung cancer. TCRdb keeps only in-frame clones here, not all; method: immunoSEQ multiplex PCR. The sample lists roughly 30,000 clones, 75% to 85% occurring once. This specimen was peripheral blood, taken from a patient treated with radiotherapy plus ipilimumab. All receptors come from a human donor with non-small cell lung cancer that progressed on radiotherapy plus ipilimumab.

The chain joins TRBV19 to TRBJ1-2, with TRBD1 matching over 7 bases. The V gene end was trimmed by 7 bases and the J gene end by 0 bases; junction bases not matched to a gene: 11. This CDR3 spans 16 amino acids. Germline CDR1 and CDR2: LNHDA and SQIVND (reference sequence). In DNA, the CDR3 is TGTGCCAGTACGGTGACAGGGAGTTTGGCTAACTATGGCTACACCTTC. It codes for CASTVTGSLANYGYTF.

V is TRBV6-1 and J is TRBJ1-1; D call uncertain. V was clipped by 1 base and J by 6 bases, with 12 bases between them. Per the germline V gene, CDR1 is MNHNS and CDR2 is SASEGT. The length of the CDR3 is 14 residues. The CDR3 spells CASSEGASYPEAFF. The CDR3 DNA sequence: TGTGCCAGCAGTGAAGGTGCGTCTTACCCTGAAGCTTTCTTT.

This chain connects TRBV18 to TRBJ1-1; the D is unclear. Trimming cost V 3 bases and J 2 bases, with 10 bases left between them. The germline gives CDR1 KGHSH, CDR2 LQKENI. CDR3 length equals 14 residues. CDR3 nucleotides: TGTGCCAGCTCACCCGACGGGAGAAACACTGAAGCTTTCTTT. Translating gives CASSPDGRNTEAFF.

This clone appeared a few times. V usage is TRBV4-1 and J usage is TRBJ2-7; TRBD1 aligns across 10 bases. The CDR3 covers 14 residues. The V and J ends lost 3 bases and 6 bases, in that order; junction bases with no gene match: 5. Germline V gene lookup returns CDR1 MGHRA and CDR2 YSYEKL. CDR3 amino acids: CASSQRQGASEQYF. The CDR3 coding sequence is TGCGCCAGCAGCCAGCGACAGGGGGCGAGCGAGCAGTACTTC.

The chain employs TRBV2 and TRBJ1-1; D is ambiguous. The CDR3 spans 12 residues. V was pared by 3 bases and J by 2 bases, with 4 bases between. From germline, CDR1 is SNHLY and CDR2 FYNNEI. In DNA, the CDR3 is TGTGCCAGCAGTGAGTTTAACACTGAAGCTTTCTTT. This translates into CASSEFNTEAFF.

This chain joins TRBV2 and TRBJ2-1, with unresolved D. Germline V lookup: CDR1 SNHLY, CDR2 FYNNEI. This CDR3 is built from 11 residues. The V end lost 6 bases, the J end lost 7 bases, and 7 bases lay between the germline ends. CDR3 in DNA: TGTGCCAGCAGGCCGCAAAATGAGCAGTTCTTC. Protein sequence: CASRPQNEQFF.

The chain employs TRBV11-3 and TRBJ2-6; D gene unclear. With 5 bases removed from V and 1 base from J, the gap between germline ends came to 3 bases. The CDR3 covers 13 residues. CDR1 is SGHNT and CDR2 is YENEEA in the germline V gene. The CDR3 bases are TGTGCCAGCAGCCGTTCTGGGGCCAACGTCCTGACTTTC. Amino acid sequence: CASSRSGANVLTF. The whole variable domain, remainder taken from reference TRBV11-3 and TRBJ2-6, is EAGVVQSPRYKIIEKKQPVAFWCNPISGHNTLYWYLQNLGQGPELLIRYENEEAVDDSQLPKDRFSAERLKGVDSTLKIQPAELGDSAVYLCASSRSGANVLTFGAGSRLTVL.

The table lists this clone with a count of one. CDR3 region: CASSRDRKNGELFF. Here the CDR3 DNA reads TGTGCCAGCAGCCGTGACAGGAAAAACGGGGAGCTGTTTTTT. The chain couples TRBV7-6 to TRBJ2-2; TRBD1 is a possible D gene (6 bases). V shed 5 bases and J shed 7 bases, with 14 bases lying between them. CDR1 is SGHVS, CDR2 FNYEAQ, per germline. This CDR3 is built from 14 residues. The full variable domain, rest sourced from reference TRBV7-6 and TRBJ2-2, is GAGVSQSPRYKVTKRGQDVALRCDPISGHVSLYWYRQALGQGPEFLTYFNYEAQQDKSGLPNDRFSAERPEGSISTLTIQRTEQRDSAMYRCASSRDRKNGELFFGEGSRLTVL.

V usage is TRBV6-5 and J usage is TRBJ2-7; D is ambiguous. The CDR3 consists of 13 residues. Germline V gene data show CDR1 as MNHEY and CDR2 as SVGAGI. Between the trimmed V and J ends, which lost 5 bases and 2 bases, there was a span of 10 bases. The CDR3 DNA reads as TGTGCCAGCAGTCCCGGCCCAGCCTACGAGCAGTACTTC. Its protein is CASSPGPAYEQYF.

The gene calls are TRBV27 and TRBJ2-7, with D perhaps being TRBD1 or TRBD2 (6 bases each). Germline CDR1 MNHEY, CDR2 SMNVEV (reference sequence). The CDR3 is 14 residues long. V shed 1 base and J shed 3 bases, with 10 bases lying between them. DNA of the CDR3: TGTGCCAGCAGTTTATTACAGGGAGGCTACGAGCAGTACTTC. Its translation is CASSLLQGGYEQYF.

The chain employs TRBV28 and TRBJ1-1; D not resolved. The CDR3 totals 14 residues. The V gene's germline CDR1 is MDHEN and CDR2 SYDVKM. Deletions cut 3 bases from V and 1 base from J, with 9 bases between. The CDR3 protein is CASSFFDENTEAFF. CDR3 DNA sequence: TGTGCCAGCAGTTTCTTCGACGAGAACACTGAAGCTTTCTTT.

The CDR3 protein is CASSPWTSGGETQYF. In nucleotides, the CDR3 is TGTGCCAGCAGCCCATGGACTAGCGGGGGAGAGACCCAGTACTTC. The chain combines TRBV7-9 with TRBJ2-5, with 13 bases that match TRBD2. Germline V CDR1 and CDR2: SEHNR, FQNEAQ (reference sequence). The length of the CDR3 is 15 residues. V lost 5 bases to trimming and J lost 4 bases; unmatched junction nucleotides: 4.

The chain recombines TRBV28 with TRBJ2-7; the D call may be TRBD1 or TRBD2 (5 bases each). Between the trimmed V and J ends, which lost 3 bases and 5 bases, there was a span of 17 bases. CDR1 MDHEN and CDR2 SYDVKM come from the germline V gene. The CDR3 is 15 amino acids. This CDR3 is CASSFTGTISNEQYF. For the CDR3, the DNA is TGTGCCAGCAGTTTCACGGGGACGATTTCTAACGAGCAGTACTTC.

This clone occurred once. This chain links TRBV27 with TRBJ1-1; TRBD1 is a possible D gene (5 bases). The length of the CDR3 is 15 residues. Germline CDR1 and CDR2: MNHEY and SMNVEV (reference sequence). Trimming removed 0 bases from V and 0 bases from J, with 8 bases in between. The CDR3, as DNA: TGTGCCAGCAGTTTATCGGGGGGGGTGAACACTGAAGCTTTCTTT. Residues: CASSLSGGVNTEAFF.